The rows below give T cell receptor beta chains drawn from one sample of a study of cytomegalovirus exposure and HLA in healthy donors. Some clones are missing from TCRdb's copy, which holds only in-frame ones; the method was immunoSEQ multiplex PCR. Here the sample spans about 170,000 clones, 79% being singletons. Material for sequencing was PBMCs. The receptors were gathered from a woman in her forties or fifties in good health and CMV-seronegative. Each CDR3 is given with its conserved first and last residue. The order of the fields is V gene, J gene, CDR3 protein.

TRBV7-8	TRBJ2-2	CASSPGLGKYGELFF
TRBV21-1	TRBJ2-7	CASSKDRYEQYF
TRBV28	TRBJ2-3	CASRDYSTDTQYF
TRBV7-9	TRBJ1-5	CASSGGDRERDQPQHF
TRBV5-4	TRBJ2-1	CASALAGGDEQFF
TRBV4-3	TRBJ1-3	CASSPTPQGDGNTIYF
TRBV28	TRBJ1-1	CASSPPGQGNTEAFF
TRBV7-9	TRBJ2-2	CASSLGTLENTGELFF
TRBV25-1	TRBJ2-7	CASSGSSGAYEQSF
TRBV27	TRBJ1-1	CASSLWGQNTEAFF
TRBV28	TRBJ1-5	CASRTGTNQPQHF
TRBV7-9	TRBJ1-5	CSSSLAAGREHF
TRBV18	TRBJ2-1	CASSWDRADEQFF
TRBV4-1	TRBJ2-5	CASSQPMTGWEQYF
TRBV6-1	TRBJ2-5	CASRDRGRGETQYF
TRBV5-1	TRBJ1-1	CASSGQGDAEAFF
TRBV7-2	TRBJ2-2	CASSLRASGGTGELFF
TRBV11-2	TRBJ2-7	CASSLAGEGYEQYF
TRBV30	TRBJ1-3	CAWSGVGPGNTIYF
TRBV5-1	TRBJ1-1	CASQRDTNTEAFF
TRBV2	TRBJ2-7	CASSSRGGSYEQYF
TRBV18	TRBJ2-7	CASSPSRGFYEQYF
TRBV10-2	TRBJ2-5	CASSEGGVTQYF
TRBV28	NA	CASSFATSYEQYF
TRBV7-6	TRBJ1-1	CASSRRQGTNTEAFF
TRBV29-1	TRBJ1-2	CSVQGPSYRGGYTF
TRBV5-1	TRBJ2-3	CASSLALPTFTDTQYF
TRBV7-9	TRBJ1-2	CASSYNEQGWSGYTF
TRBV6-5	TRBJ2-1	CASTLVWEGDNEQFF
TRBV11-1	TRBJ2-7	CASSNRQAAAYEQYF
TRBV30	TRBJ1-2	CAWSVIGSYGYTF